Sequencing of this T cell receptor (beta chain) was carried out in a study of shared clonotypes between healthy human individuals. Study-level points and caveats: Depth of sequencing was expected to influence donor clonotype sharing.

Worth noting for this clone: The antigen remains undetermined.

Repertoires were generated with immunoSEQ multiplex PCR, while TCRdb's copy carries only in-frame clones and drops some. The table has 2 million to 2.5 million clones, almost 96% seen once. CDR1 and CDR2 (germline): SNHLY, FYNNEI. Germline trimming cut 9 bases from V and 0 bases from J; bases unmatched to any gene: 5. The CDR3 has 13 amino acids. All donors were healthy HIV-negative adults lacking recent acute infections or vaccinations. The sample taken for sequencing was naive CD4+ T cells sorted from blood. Subset denoted: CD45RA+ positively selected. This chain links TRBV2 with TRBJ2-7; 7 bases align to TRBD1. This receptor was obtained from a man between 18 and 29 years old in good health. The CDR3 DNA reads TGTGCCAGATCCCGGGACAGCTCCTACGAGCAGTACTTC. This encodes CARSRDSSYEQYF. The whole variable domain, filled in from reference TRBV2 and TRBJ2-7, reads EPEVTQTPSHQVTQMGQEVILRCVPISNHLYFYWYRQILGQKVEFLVSFYNNEISEKSEIFDDQFSVERPDGSNFTLKIRSTKLEDSAMYFCARSRDSSYEQYFGPGTRLTVT.